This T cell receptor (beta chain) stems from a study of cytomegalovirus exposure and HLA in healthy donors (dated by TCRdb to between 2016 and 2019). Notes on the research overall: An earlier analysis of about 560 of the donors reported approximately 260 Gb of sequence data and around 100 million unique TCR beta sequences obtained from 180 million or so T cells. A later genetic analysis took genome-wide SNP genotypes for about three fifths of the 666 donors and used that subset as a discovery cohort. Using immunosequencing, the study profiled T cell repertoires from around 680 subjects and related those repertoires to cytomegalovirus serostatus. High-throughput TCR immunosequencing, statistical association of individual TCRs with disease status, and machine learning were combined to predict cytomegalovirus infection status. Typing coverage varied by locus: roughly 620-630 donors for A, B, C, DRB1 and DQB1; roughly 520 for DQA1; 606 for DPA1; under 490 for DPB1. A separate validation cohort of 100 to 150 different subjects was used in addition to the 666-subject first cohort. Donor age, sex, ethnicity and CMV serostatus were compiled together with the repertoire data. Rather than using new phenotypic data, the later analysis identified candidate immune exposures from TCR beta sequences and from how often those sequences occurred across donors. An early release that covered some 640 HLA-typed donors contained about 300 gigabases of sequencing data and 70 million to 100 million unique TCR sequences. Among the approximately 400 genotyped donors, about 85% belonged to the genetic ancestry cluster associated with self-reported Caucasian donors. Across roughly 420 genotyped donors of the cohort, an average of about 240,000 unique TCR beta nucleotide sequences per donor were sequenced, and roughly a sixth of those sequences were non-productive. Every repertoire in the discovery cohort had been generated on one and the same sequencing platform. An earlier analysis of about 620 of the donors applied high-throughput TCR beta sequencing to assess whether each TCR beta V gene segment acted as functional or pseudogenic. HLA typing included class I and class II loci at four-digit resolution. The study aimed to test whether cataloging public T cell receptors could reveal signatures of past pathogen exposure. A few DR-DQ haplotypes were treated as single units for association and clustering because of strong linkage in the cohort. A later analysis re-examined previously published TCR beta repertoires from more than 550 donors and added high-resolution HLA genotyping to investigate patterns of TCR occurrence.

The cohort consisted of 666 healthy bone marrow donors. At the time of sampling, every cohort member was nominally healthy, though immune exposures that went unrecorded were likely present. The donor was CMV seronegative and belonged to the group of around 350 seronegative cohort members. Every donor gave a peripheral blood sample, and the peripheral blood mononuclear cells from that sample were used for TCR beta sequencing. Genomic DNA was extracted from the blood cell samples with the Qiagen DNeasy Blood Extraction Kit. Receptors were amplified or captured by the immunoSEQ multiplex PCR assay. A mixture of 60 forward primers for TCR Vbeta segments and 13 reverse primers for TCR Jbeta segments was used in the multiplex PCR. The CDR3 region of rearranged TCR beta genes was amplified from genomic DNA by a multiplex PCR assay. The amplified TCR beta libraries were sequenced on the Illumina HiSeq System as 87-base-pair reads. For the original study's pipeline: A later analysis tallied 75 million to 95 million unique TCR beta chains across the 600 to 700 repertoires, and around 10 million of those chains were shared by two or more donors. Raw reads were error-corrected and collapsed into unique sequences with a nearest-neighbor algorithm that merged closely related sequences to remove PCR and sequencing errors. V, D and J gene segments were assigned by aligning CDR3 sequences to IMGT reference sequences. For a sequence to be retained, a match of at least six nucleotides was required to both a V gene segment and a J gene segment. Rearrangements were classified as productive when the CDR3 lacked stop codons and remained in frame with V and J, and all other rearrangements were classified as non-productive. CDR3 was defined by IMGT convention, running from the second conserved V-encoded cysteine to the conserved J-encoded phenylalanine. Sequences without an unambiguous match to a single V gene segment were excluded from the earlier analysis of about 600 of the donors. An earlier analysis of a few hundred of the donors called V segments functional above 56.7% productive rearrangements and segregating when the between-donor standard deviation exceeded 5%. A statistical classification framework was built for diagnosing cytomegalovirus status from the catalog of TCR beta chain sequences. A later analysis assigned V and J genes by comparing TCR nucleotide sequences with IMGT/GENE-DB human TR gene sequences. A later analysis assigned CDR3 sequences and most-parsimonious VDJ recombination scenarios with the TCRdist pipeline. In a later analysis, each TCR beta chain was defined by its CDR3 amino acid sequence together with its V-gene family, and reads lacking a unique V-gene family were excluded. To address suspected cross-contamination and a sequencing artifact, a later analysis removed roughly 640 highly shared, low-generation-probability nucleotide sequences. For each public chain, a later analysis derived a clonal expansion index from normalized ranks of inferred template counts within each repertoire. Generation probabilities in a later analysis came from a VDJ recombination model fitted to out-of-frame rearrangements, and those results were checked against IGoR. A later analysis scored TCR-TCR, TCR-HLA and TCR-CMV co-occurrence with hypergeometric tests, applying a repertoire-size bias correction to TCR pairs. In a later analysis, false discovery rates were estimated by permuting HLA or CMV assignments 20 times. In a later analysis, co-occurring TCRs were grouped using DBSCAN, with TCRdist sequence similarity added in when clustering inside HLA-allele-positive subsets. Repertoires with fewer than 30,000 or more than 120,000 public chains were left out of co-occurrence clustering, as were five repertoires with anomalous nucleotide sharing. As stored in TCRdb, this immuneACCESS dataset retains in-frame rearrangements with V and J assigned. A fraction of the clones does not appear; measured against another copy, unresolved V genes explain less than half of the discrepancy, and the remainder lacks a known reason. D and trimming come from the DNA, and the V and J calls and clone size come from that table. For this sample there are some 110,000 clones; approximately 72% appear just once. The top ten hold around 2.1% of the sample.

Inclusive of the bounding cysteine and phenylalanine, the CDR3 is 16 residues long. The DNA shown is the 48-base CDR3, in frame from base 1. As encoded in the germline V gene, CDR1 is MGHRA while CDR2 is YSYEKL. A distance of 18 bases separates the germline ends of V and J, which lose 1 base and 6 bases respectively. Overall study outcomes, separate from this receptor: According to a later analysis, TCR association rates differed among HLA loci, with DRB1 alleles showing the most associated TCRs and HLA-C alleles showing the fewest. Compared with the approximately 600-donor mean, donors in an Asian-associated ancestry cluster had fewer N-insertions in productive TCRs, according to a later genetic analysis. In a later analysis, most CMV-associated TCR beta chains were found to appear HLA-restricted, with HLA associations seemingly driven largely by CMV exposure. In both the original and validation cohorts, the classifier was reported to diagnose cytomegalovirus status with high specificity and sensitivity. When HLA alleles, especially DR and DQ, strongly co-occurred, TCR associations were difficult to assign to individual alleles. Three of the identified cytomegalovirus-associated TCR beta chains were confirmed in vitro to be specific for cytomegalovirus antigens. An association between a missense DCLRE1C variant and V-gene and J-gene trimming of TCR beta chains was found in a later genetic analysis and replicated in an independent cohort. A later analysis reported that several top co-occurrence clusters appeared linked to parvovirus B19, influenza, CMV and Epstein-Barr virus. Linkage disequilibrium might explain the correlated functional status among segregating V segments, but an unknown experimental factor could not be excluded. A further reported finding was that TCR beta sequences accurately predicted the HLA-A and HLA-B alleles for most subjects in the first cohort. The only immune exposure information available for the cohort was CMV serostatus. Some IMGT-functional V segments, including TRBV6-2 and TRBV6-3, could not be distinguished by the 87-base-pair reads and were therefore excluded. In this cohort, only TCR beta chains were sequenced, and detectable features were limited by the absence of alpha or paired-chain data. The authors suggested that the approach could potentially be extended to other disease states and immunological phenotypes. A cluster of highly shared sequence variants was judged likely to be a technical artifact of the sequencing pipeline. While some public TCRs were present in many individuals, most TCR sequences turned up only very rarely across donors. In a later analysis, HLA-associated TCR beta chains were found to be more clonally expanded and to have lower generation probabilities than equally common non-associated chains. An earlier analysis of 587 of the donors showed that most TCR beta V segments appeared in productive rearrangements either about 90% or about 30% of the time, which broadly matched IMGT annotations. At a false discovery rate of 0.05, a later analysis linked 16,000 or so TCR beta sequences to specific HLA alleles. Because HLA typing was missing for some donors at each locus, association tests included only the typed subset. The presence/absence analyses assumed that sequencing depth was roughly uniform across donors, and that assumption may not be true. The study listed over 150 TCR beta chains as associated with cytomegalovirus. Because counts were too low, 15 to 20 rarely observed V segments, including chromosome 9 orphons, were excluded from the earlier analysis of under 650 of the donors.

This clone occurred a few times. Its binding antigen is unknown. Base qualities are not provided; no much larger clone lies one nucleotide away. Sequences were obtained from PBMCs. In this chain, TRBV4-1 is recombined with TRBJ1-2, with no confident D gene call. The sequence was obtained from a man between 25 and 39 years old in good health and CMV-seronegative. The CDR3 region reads CASSQALGSLADGYTF. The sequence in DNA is TGCGCCAGCAGCCAAGCCCTAGGCTCCCTAGCGGATGGCTACACCTTC.